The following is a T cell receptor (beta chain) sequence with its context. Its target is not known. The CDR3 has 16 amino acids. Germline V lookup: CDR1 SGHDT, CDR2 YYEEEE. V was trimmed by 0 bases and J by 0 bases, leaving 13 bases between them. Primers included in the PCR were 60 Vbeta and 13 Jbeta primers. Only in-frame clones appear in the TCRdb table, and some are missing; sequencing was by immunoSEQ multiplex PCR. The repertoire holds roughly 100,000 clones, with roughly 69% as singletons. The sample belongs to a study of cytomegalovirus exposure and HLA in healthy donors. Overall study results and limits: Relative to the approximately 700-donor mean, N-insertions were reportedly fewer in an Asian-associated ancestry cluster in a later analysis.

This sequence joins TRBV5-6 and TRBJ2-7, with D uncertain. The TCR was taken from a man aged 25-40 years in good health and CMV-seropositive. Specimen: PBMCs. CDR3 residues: CASSLALALSSYEQYF. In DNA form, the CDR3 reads TGTGCCAGCAGCTTGGCCTTAGCCTTGAGCTCCTACGAGCAGTACTTC.